Each of the 9 T cell receptor beta chains below was sequenced from the same sample in a study of blood T cell repertoires in COVID-19. The repertoire was sequenced with immunoSEQ multiplex PCR; TCRdb's copy has only in-frame clones and lacks some. Seen here are about 100,000 clones, about 88% observed once, and the top ten hold 1.7%. What was sequenced was peripheral blood. Every receptor here comes from a man older than 75 with acute or convalescent COVID-19.

The chain joins TRBV28 to TRBJ1-2, with 8 bases that match TRBD1. V lost 7 bases, J lost 3 bases, and 4 bases stayed unmatched. The CDR3 contains 13 residues. In germline, CDR1 is MDHEN, CDR2 SYDVKM. The CDR3 coding sequence is TGTGCCAGCACCGAGGACAGGGACTATGGCTACACCTTC. As protein: CASTEDRDYGYTF.

The V gene is TRBV6-6, the J gene TRBJ2-7; 11 bases agree with TRBD2. Germline CDR1 reads MNHNY; CDR2 reads SVGAGI (reference sequence). The trim removed 3 bases at V and 5 bases at J, leaving 9 bases unmatched. The CDR3 is 16 residues long. The CDR3 loop is CASSYFSGRVKNEQYF. The CDR3 DNA sequence: TGTGCCAGCAGTTATTTTAGCGGGAGGGTCAAGAACGAGCAGTACTTC.

The chain joins TRBV9 to TRBJ2-3; no firm D call. CDR3 length equals 13 residues. V gave up 0 bases and J gave up 3 bases, with 5 bases separating them. In germline, CDR1 is SGDLS, CDR2 YYNGEE. The CDR3, as DNA: TGTGCCAGCAGCGTAGTAACAACAGATACGCAGTATTTT. It encodes CASSVVTTDTQYF. The whole variable domain, remainder taken from reference TRBV9 and TRBJ2-3, is DSGVTQTPKHLITATGQRVTLRCSPRSGDLSVYWYQQSLDQGLQFLIQYYNGEERAKGNILERFSAQQFPDLHSELNLSSLELGDSALYFCASSVVTTDTQYFGPGTRLTVL.

The chain has TRBV7-6 and TRBJ2-1, with 8 nucleotides matching TRBD2. V gave up 11 bases and J gave up 5 bases; unmatched junction bases: 8. The V gene's germline CDR1 is SGHVS and CDR2 FNYEAQ. The CDR3 runs 13 residues. For the CDR3, the DNA is TGTGCCTCAGCGGGAGAAGAGGACAATGAGCAGTTCTTC. The encoded protein is CASAGEEDNEQFF.

The rearrangement uses TRBV28 and TRBJ2-1; D unresolved. CDR1 and CDR2 (germline): MDHEN, SYDVKM. CDR3 length: 13 amino acids. V was shortened by 7 bases and J by 5 bases, with 12 bases between the two germline ends. The CDR3 loop is CASIRLEDNEQFF. CDR3 in DNA: TGTGCCAGCATACGACTGGAAGACAATGAGCAGTTCTTC.

This chain uses TRBV19 with TRBJ2-2, with 9 bases identical to TRBD1. The CDR3 covers 21 residues. The V segment lost 5 bases and the J segment 2 bases; nucleotides outside the gene matches: 21. Germline lookup yields CDR1 LNHDA and CDR2 SQIVND (reference sequence). The CDR3: CASSHFVGVGDRAINTGELFF. The CDR3 DNA is TGTGCCAGTAGTCACTTTGTCGGGGTGGGGGACAGGGCGATTAACACCGGGGAGCTGTTTTTT. The full variable domain, completed using reference TRBV19 and TRBJ2-2, is DGGITQSPKYLFRKEGQNVTLSCEQNLNHDAMYWYRQDPGQGLRLIYYSQIVNDFQKGDIAEGYSVSREKKESFPLTVTSAQKNPTAFYLCASSHFVGVGDRAINTGELFFGEGSRLTVL.

CDR3 region: CASSLAGATHPYF. The CDR3 nucleotides read TGTGCCAGCAGCTTAGCGGGAGCTACCCATCCGTACTTC. V and J are TRBV7-8 and TRBJ2-7; D may be TRBD2 (5 bases). Germline V lookup: CDR1 SGHVS, CDR2 FQNEAQ. V dropped 0 bases and J dropped 12 bases, with 15 bases sitting between them. The CDR3 spans 13 residues.

The chain employs TRBV28 and TRBJ1-1; perhaps TRBD1 as D (5 bases). V was shortened by 1 base and J by 11 bases, with 11 bases between the two germline ends. The CDR3 has 12 residues. Germline V gene lookup returns CDR1 MDHEN and CDR2 SYDVKM. The CDR3 sequence is CASSLYQGTAFF. For the CDR3, the DNA is TGTGCCAGCAGTTTATACCAGGGTACGGCTTTCTTT.

This rearrangement joins TRBV5-6 to TRBJ2-5; TRBD2 aligns across 7 bases. The CDR3 is 15 amino acids. CDR1 SGHDT and CDR2 YYEEEE come from the germline V gene. J was trimmed by 5 bases and V by 0 bases; bases with no gene match: 7. The chain's CDR3 is CASSLGGRSWETQYF. The CDR3 coding sequence is TGTGCCAGCAGCTTGGGCGGGAGAAGCTGGGAGACCCAGTACTTC.